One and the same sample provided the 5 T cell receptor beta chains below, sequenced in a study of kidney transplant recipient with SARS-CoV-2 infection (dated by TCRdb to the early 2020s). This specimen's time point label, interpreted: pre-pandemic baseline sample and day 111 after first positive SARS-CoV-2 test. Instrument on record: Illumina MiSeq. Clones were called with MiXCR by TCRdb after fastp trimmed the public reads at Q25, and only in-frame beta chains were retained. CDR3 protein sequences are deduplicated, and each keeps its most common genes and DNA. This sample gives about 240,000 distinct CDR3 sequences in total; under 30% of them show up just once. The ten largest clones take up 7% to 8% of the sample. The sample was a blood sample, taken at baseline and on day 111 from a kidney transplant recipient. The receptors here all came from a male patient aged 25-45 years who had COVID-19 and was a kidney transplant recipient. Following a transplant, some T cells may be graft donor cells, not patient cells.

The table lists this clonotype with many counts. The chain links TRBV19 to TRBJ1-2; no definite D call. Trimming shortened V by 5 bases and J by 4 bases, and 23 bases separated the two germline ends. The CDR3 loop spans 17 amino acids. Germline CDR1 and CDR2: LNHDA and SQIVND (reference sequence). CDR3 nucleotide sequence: TGTGCCAGTAGTGTCTCGGTGACAAATCGAAAGACCTATGGCTACACCTTC. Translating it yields CASSVSVTNRKTYGYTF.

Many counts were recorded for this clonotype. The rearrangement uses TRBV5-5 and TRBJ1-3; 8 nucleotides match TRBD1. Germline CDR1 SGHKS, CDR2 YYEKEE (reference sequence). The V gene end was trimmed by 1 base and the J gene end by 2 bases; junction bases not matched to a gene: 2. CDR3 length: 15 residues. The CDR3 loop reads CASSLQQGAGNTIYF. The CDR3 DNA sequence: TGTGCCAGCAGCTTGCAACAGGGGGCTGGAAACACCATATATTTT.

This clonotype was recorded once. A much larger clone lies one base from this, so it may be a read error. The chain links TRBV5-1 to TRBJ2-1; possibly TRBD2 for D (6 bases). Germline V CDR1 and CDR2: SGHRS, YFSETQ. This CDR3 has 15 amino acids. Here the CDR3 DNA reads TGCGCCGGCAGCTTGGCCGGGGTGGCGGGGAATGAGCAGTTCTTC. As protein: CAGSLAGVAGNEQFF.

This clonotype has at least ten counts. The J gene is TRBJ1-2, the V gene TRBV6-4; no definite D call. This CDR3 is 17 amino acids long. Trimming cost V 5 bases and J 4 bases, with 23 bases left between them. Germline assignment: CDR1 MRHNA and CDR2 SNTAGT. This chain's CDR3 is CASSNKPSHGKTYGYTF. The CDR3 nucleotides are TGTGCCAGCAGTAACAAGCCCTCACACGGAAAGACCTATGGCTACACCTTC.

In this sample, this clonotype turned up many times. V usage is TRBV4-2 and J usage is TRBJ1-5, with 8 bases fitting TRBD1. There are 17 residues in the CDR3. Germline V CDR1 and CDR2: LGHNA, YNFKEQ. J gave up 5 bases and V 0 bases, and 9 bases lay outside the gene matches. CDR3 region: CASSQDGPGQGYQPQHF. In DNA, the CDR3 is TGTGCCAGCAGCCAAGATGGGCCCGGACAGGGCTATCAGCCCCAGCATTTT.